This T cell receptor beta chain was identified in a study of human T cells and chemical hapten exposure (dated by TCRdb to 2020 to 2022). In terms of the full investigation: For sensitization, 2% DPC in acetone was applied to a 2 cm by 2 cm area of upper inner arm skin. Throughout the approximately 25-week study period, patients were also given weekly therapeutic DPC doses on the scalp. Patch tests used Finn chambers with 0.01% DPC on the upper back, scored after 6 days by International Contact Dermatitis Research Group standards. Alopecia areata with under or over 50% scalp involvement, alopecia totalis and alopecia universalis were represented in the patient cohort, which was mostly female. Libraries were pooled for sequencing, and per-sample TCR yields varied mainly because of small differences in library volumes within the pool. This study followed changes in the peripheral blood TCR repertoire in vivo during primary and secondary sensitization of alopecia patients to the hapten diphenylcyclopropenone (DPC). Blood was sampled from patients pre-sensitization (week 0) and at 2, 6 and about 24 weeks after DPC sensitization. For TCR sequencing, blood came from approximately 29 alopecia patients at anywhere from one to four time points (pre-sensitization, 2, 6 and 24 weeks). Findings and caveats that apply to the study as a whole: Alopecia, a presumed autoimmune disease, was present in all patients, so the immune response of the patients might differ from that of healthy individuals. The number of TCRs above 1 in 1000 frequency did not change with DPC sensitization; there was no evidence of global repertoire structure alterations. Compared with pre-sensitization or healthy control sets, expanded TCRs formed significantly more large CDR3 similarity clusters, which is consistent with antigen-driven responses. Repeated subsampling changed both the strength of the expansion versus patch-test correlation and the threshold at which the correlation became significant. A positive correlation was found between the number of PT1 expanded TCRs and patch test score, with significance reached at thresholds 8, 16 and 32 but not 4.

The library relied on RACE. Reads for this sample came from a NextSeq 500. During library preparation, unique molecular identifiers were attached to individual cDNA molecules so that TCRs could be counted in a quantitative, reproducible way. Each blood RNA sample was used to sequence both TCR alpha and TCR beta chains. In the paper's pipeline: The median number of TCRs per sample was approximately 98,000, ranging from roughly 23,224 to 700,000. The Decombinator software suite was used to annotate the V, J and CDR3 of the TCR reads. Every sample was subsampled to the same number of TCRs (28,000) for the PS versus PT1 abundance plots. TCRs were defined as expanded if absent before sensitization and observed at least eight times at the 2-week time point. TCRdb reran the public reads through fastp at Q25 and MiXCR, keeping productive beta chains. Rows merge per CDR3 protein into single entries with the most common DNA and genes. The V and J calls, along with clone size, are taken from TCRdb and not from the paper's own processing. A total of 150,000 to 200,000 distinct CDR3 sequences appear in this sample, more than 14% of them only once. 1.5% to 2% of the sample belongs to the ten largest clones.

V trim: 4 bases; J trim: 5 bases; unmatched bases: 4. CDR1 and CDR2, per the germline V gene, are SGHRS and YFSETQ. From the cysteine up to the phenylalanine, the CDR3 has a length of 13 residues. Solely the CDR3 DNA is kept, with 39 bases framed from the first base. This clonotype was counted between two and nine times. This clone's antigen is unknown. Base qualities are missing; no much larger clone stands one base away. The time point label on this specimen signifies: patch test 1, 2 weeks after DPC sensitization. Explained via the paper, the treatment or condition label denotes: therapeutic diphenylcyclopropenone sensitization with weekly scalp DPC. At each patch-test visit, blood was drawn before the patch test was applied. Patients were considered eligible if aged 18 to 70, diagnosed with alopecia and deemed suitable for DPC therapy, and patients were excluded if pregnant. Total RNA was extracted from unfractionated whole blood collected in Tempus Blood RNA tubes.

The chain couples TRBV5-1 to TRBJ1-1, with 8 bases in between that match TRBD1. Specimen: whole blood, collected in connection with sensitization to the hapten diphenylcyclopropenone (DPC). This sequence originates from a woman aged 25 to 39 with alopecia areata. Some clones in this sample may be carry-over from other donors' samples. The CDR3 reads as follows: CASSPRGQTEAFF. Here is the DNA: TGCGCCAGCAGCCCCAGGGGGCAGACTGAAGCTTTCTTT.